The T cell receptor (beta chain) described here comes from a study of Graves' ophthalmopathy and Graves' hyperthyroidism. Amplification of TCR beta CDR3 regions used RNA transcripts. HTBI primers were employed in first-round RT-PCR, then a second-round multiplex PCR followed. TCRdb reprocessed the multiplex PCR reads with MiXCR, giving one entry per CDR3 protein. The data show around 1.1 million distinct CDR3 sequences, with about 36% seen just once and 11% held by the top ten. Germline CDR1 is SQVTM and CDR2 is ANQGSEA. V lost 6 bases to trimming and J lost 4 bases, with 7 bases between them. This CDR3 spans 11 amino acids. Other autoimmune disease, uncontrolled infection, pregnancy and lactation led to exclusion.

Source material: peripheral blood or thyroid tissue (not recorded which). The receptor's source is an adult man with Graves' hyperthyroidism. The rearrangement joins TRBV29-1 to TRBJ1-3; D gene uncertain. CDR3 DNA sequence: TGCAGCGTAGACTTAGGAAACACCATATATTTT. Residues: CSVDLGNTIYF.